One sample yielded the 9 T cell receptor beta chains listed below, sequenced in a study of OX40 agonist ivuxolimab in advanced cancers. TCRdb's copy holds only in-frame clones and misses some; the assay was immunoSEQ multiplex PCR. The top ten hold 5.5% to 7% of the sample, which has some 54,000 clones, over 60% seen once. This material consisted of CD4+ or CD8+ T cells sorted from blood, taken in a trial of the OX40 agonist ivuxolimab. The receptor source for this set is an adult with an advanced solid tumor such as melanoma, head and neck, liver or kidney cancer.

This chain uses TRBV5-8 with TRBJ1-4, with D uncertain. The germline V gene encodes CDR1 SGHTS and CDR2 YDEGEE. V lost 0 bases and J lost 15, with 15 bases in between. This CDR3 has 13 residues. The CDR3 coding sequence is TGTGCCAGCAGCTTGGGGGCCCGGGTTCGCGTGTTTTTT. Protein: CASSLGARVRVFF.

The chain joins TRBV14 to TRBJ2-2, with 10 bases aligning to TRBD2. V was pared by 0 bases and J by 5 bases, with 15 bases of the junction left unmatched. The germline gives CDR1 SGHDN, CDR2 FVKESK. CDR3 length equals 20 residues. CDR3 nucleotide sequence: TGTGCCAGCAGCCAAGATCCGAGACTAGCGGGCCTCCTCAGGACCGGGGAGCTGTTTTTT. Its translation is CASSQDPRLAGLLRTGELFF.

This clone was seen a few times. The chain recombines TRBV7-2 with TRBJ2-3; tentatively, D is TRBD1 (6 bases). This CDR3 spans 14 amino acids. V lost 6 bases and J lost 5, with 15 bases in between. The V gene's germline CDR1 is SGHTA and CDR2 FQGNSA. CDR3 residues: CASRRRGILDTQYF. CDR3 DNA sequence: TGTGCCAGCAGAAGAAGGGGGATTTTAGATACGCAGTATTTT.

This clone occurred a few times. The chain recombines TRBV28 with TRBJ2-7; weak D call: TRBD2 (6 bases). Germline CDR1 and CDR2: MDHEN and SYDVKM. V was trimmed by 6 bases and J by 6 bases, leaving 18 bases between them. The CDR3 sequence is 14 residues long. The CDR3, as DNA: TGTGCCAGCAGCCCGACAGAGGACTACAGCGAGCAGTACTTC. Protein product: CASSPTEDYSEQYF.

This chain links TRBV5-1 with TRBJ2-7; TRBD1 matches 10 bases. The CDR3 is 16 amino acids. In germline, CDR1 is SGHRS, CDR2 YFSETQ. Trimming cost V 0 bases and J 6 bases; bases outside gene matches: 9. The CDR3 nucleotides read TGCGCCAGCAGCTTGGCCCCGGGACAGGGGAAAGGCGAGCAGTACTTC. The encoded protein is CASSLAPGQGKGEQYF.

The CDR3 reads CASSLGAGNTIYF. In nucleotides, the CDR3 is TGTGCCAGCAGCTTAGGGGCTGGAAACACCATATATTTT. This chain links TRBV7-2 with TRBJ1-3; D remains unclear. The germline CDR1 and CDR2 sequences are SGHTA and FQGNSA. Trimming stripped 1 base from V and 2 bases from J, with 3 bases between. This CDR3 contains 13 residues.

The chain employs TRBV27 and TRBJ2-6; no reliable D call. Looked up from germline, CDR1 is MNHEY and CDR2 is SMNVEV (reference sequence). This CDR3 spans 17 amino acids. Trimming stripped 4 bases from V and 3 bases from J, with 16 bases between. The CDR3 nucleotides are TGTGCCAGCAGTTCGGACCCACTACTAAGTGGGGCCAACGTCCTGACTTTC. It yields the protein CASSSDPLLSGANVLTF.

The chain combines TRBV7-8 with TRBJ1-1; D is perhaps TRBD1 (6 bases). V was clipped by 7 bases and J by 10 bases, with 22 bases between them. Germline CDR1 SGHVS, CDR2 FQNEAQ. CDR3 size: 14 residues. CDR3 nucleotides: TGTGCCAGCACCGCGACAGGACAGACCTTCGGAGCTTTCTTT. Protein: CASTATGQTFGAFF.

The J gene is TRBJ2-3, the V gene TRBV18; TRBD2 matches 12 bases. Germline V lookup: CDR1 KGHSH, CDR2 LQKENI. The ends lost 8 bases at V and 4 bases at J; junction bases unmatched: 10. The CDR3 loop spans 16 amino acids. The DNA for the CDR3 is TGTGCCAGCCGGCCGGGACTAGCGGGTACCTCAGATACGCAGTATTTT. Protein sequence: CASRPGLAGTSDTQYF. Combining the CDR3 with reference TRBV18 and TRBJ2-3 gives the whole variable domain NAGVMQNPRHLVRRRGQEARLRCSPMKGHSHVYWYRQLPEEGLKFMVYLQKENIIDESGMPKERFSAEFPKEGPSILRIQQVVRGDSAAYFCASRPGLAGTSDTQYFGPGTRLTVL.